The present entry profiles one TCR beta chain with its context. The data stem from a study of T-cell reconstitution after alpha-beta-depleted transplantation in children. The CDR3 contains 13 residues. V was shortened by 6 bases and J by 0 bases, with 11 bases between the two germline ends. The V gene's germline CDR1 is SQVTM and CDR2 ANQGSEA. Preparation of the TCRbeta library was carried out with unique molecular identifiers. TCRdb itself ran the PCR reads through MiXCR, one entry per CDR3 protein. Of 490,000 or so distinct CDR3 sequences in the sample, 12% are singletons; the top ten hold around 5.6%.

V and J are TRBV29-1 and TRBJ1-1; D may be TRBD1 (5 bases). The sample consisted of PBMCs from the stem cell graft donor, taken from the stem cell graft. The receptor was isolated from a human donor who donated a stem cell graft to a child with combined immunodeficiency. CDR3 amino acids: CSVHRRLNTEAFF. The CDR3 DNA is TGCAGCGTCCACAGGAGACTGAACACTGAAGCTTTCTTT.